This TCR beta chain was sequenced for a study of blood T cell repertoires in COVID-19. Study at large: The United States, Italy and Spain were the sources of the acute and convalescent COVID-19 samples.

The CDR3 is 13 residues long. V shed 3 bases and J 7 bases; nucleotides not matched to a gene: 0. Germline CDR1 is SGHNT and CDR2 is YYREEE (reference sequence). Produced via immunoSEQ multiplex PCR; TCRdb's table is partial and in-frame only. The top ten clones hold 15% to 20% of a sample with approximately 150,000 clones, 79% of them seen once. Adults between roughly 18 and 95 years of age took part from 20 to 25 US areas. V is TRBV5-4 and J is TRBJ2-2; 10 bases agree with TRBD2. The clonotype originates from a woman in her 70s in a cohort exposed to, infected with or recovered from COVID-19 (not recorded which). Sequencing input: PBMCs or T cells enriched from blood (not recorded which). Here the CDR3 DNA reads TGTGCCAGCAGCTCTAGCGGGAGCGGGGAGCTGTTTTTT. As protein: CASSSSGSGELFF.